Below, one T cell receptor beta chain is given with its context. Its antigen is undetermined. This entry belongs to a study of T cells in Graves' hyperthyroidism and ophthalmopathy. There were TCR beta CDR3 regions amplified from RNA transcripts. RT-PCR in the first round (using the HTBI primer set) targeted the TCR CDR3. TCRdb analysed the multiplex PCR reads with MiXCR anew, one entry per CDR3 protein. In the table there are approximately 400,000 distinct CDR3 sequences, approximately 15% of which are singletons. Study-wide findings and caveats: Clonotypes that were expanded in thyroid above 0.001 mostly appeared in blood too.

Patients aged 18 to 65 had newly diagnosed hyperthyroidism lasting under 2 months. The sequenced sample consisted of blood. The sequence derives from a woman aged 18-35 years with Graves' hyperthyroidism.

CDR3 sequence: CSARGRGGYGYTF. DNA of the CDR3: TGCAGTGCTAGAGGAAGGGGTGGCTATGGCTACACCTTC. This chain connects TRBV20-1 to TRBJ1-2; weak D call: TRBD1 (5 bases). The CDR3 has 13 amino acids. The V gene's germline CDR1 is DFQATT and CDR2 SNEGSKA (reference sequence). Deletions cut 1 base from V and 4 bases from J, with 10 bases between.